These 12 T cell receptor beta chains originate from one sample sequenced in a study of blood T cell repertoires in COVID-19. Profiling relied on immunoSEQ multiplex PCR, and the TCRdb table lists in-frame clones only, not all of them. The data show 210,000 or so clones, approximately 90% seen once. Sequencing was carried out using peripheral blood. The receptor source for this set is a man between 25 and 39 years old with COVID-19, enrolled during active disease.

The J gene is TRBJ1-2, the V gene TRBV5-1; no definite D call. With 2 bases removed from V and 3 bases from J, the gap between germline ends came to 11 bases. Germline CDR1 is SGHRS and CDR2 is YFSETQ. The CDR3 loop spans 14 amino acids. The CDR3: CASSLTVAHYGYTF. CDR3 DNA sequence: TGCGCCAGCAGCTTAACAGTCGCCCACTATGGCTACACCTTC.

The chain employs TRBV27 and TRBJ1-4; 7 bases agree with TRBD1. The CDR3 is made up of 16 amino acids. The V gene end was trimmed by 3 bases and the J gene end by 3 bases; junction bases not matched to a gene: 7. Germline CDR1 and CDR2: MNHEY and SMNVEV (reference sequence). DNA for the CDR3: TGTGCCAGCAGTTTTCAGTCCGGGACAGCTAATGAAAAACTGTTTTTT. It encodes CASSFQSGTANEKLFF.

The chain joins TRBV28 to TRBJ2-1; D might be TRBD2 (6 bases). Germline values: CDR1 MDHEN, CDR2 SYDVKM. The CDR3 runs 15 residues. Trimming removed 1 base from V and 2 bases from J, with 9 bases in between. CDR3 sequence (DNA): TGTGCCAGCAGTTTATTGGGGGGAACCTACAATGAGCAGTTCTTC. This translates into CASSLLGGTYNEQFF.

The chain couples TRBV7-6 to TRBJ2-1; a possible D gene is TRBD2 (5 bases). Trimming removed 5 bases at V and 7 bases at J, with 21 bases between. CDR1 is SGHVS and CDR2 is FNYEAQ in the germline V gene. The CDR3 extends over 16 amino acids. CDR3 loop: CASSGPEGATGNEQFF. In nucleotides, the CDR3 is TGTGCCAGCAGCGGGCCCGAGGGCGCTACGGGGAATGAGCAGTTCTTC.

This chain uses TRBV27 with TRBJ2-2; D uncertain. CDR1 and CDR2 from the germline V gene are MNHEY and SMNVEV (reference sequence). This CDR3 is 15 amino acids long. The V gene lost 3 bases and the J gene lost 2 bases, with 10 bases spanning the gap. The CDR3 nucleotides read TGTGCCAGCAGTTTCGCGACGGGTAACACCGGGGAGCTGTTTTTT. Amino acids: CASSFATGNTGELFF.

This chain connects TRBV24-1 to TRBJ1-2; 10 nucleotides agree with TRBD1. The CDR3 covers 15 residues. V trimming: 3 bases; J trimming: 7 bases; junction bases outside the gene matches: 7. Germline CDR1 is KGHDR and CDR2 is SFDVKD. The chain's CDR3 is CATSDPRTGGSGYTF. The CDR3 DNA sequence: TGTGCCACCAGTGATCCTCGGACAGGGGGAAGTGGCTACACCTTC.

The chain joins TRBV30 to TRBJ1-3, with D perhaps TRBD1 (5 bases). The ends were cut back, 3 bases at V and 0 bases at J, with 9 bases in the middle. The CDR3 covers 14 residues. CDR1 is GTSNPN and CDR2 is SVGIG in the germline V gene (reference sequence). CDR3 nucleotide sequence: TGTGCCTGGAGCCCGACAGTCTCTGGAAACACCATATATTTT. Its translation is CAWSPTVSGNTIYF. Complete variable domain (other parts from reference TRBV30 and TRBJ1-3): SQTIHQWPATLVQPVGSPLSLECTVEGTSNPNLYWYRQAAGRGLQLLFYSVGIGQISSEVPQNLSASRPQDRQFILSSKKLLLSDSGFYLCAWSPTVSGNTIYFGEGSWLTVV.

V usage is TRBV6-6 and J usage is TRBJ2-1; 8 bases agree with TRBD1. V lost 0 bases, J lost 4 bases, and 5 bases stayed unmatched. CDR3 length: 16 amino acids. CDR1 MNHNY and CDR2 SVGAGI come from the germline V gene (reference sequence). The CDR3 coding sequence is TGTGCCAGCAGTTACTCCCAGGGGGCGGCATACAATGAGCAGTTCTTC. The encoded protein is CASSYSQGAAYNEQFF.

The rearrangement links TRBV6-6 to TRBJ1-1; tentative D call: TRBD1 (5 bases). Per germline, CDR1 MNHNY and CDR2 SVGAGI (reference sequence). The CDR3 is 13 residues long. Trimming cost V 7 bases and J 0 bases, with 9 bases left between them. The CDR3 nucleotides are TGTGCCAGCATGGGGCAGGTGAACACTGAAGCTTTCTTT. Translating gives CASMGQVNTEAFF.

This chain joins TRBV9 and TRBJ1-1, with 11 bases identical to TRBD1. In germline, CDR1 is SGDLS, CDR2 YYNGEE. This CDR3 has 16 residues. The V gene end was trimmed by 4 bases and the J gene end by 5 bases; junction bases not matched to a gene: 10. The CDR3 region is CASSSRGDRGGTEAFF. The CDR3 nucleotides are TGTGCCAGCAGCTCAAGAGGGGACAGGGGGGGGACTGAAGCTTTCTTT.

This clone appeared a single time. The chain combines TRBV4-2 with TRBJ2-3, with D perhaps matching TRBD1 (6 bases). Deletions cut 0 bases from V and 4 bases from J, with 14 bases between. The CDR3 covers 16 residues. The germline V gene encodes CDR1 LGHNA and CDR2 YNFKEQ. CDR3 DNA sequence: TGTGCCAGCAGCCAAGAACTAGTAGGGGGTCCAGATACGCAGTATTTT. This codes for CASSQELVGGPDTQYF.

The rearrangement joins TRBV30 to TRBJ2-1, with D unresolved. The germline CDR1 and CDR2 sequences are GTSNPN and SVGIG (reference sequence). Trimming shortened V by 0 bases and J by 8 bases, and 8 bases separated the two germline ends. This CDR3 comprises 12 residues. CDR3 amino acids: CAWSVRGYEQFF. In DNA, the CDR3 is TGTGCCTGGAGTGTACGAGGTTATGAGCAGTTCTTC.